This T cell receptor beta chain was retrieved from a study of T cell clonality in common variable immunodeficiency. Study conclusions and caveats: In common variable immunodeficiency, TCR beta chains reportedly carried fewer deletions and N-nucleotide insertions.

Using immunoSEQ multiplex PCR, the repertoire was profiled, and TCRdb retains in-frame clones only, with some absent. The sample was found to contain about 20,000 clones, and every one recurs. This clone was seen a few times. Antigen: not known. Sequencing was done on a sample of peripheral blood mononuclear cells. The clonotype was recovered from a human donor with common variable immunodeficiency.

Here the CDR3 reads CASSSRGGEETQYF. CDR3 DNA, as far as it was read: TGTGCCAGTAGTAGTAGAGGGGGGGAAGAGACC. V is TRBV19 and J is TRBJ2-5; TRBD2 is a possible D gene (7 bases). Sequencing ends 3 residues short of the CDR3 end; the germline J gene provides the rest. Trimming pared 4 bases from V and 3 bases from J, leaving 12 bases between. CDR3 length equals 14 residues. Germline CDR1 is LNHDA and CDR2 is SQIVND (reference sequence).